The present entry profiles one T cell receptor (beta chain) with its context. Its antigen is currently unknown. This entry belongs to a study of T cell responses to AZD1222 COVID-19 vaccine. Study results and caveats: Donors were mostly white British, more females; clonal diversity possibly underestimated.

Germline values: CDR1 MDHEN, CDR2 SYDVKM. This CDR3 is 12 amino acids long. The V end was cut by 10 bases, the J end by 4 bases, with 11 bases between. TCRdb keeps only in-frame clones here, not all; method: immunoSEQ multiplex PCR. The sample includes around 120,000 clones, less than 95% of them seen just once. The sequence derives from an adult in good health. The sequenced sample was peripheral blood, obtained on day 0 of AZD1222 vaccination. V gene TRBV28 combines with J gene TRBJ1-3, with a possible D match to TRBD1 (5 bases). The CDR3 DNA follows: TGTGCCACAGCAGGGTCGGGAAACACCATATATTTT. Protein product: CATAGSGNTIYF.